This T cell receptor (beta chain) stems from a study of post-analysis software for immune sequencing data. Whole-study findings and limits: There was significantly lower normalized Chao1 diversity in multiple sclerosis patients than in controls. Same-batch preparations were strongly co-clustered by F measure. The five TRBV segments detected at higher frequency in patients than in controls included TRBV5-6, TRBV5-1 and TRBV20-1.

Comment on this clonotype: Its antigen is still unknown.

The CDR3 sequence is 14 residues long. Germline CDR1 is MDHEN and CDR2 is SYDVKM. Trimming took off 8 bases at V and 3 bases at J, with 15 bases between the two ends. Libraries were made from TCR beta cDNA, and they carried unique molecular identifiers. Input populations of 1 to 10 million T cells gave rise to approximately 500,000 cDNA molecules. TCRdb re-analysed the PCR reads in MiXCR, keeping a single row per CDR3 protein. Of about 430,000 distinct CDR3 sequences in the sample, 30% to 45% were seen once. The sequencing sample was made of blood. V usage is TRBV28 and J usage is TRBJ2-3; D remains unclear. The origin of this receptor is a girl aged 2-10 years with multiple sclerosis. CDR3 region: CASWDRAATDTQYF. The CDR3 DNA is TGTGCCAGCTGGGATCGAGCCGCAACAGATACGCAGTATTTT.